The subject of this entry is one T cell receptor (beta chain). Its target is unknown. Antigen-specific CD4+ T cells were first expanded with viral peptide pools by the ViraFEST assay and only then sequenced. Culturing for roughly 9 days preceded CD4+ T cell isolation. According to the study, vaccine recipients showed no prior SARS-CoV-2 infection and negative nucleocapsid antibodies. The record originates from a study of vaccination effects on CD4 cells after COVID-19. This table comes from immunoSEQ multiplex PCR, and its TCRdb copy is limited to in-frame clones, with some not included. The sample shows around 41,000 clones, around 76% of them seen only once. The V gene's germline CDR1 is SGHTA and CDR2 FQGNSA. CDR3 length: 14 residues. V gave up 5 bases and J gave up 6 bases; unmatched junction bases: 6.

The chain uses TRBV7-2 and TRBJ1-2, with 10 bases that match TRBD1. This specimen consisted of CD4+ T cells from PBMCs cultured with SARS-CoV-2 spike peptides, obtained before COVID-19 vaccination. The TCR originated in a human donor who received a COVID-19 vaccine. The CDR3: CASSPQDRGDGYTF. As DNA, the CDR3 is TGTGCCAGCAGCCCACAGGACAGGGGGGATGGCTACACCTTC.